This entry describes one T cell receptor (beta chain). Generated by immunoSEQ multiplex PCR, the TCRdb table keeps only in-frame clones and is missing some. Among roughly 100,000 clones listed, approximately 82% were seen once. Time point denoted: peripheral blood 6 weeks after treatment start. The CDR3 sequence is 16 residues long. V dropped 4 bases and J dropped 4; count of bases not matched to a gene: 7. Germline loops: CDR1 LNHDA, CDR2 SQIVND (reference sequence). The sample originates from a study of PD-L1 blockade in urothelial cancer. Study at large: Analysis of blood occurred 3 weeks (second dose) and 6 weeks after treatment start.

The source of this sequence is a man in his 70s with urothelial cancer. V gene TRBV19 combines with J gene TRBJ2-7; 13 nucleotides match TRBD2. The sequenced sample was PBMCs, obtained around atezolizumab (anti-PD-L1) treatment. The CDR3 DNA follows: TGTGCCAGTAGTACTATAACTAGCGGGAGGGGGTACGAGCAGTACTTC. Translating it yields CASSTITSGRGYEQYF.